This T cell receptor (beta chain) was obtained from a study of technical replicates of blood from a few donors. Trimming cost V 4 bases and J 7 bases; bases outside gene matches: 12. The CDR3 spans 18 residues. CDR1 SGDLS and CDR2 YYNGEE come from the germline V gene. Method: immunoSEQ multiplex PCR; TCRdb's copy keeps in-frame clones and lacks some. The data hold some 90,000 clones, with approximately 95% observed a single time. The rearrangement joins TRBV9 to TRBJ2-2; TRBD2 matches at 14 bases. The clonotype originates from a human donor in good health. The sequenced sample consisted of T cells isolated from PBMCs. The CDR3 region has the DNA TGTGCCAGCAGCTTGACGAACCAAGGACTAGCGGGGGGCGGGGAGCTGTTTTTT. This gives the protein CASSLTNQGLAGGGELFF.